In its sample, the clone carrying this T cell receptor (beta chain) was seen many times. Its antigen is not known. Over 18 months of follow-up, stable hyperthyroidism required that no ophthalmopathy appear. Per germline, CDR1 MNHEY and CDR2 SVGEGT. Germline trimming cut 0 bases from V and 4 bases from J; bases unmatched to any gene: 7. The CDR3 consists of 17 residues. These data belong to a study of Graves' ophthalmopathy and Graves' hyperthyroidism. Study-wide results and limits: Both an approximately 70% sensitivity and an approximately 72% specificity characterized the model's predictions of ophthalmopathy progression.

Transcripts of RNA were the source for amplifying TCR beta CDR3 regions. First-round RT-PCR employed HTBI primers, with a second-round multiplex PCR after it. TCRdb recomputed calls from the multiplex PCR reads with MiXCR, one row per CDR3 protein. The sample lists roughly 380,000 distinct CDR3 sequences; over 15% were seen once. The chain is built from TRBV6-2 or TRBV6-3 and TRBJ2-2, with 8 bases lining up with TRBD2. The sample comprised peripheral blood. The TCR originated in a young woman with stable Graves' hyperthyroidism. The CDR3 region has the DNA TGTGCCAGCAGTTACTCGACAACGGGGGGGCCCACCGGGGAGCTGTTTTTT. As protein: CASSYSTTGGPTGELFF.